This TCR beta chain was captured in a study of blood T cell repertoires in COVID-19. Overall study: Acute and convalescent COVID-19 samples came from the United States, Italy and Spain. T cells, B-cell-depleted T cells, or PBMCs supplied cDNA or gDNA.

The CDR3 totals 13 residues. Per germline, CDR1 MNHEY and CDR2 SVGAGI. Trimming took 7 bases from V and 0 from J, leaving 7 bases between them. The method was immunoSEQ multiplex PCR; TCRdb's version includes in-frame clones alone and lacks a portion of them. Of more than 400,000 clones listed, around 85% are singletons. The receptor's source is a human donor in a cohort sampled during active COVID-19. Sequencing used peripheral blood. The chain employs TRBV6-5 and TRBJ2-1, with unresolved D. The CDR3 region has the DNA TGTGCCAGCAAGCCCAACTCCTACAATGAGCAGTTCTTC. Translated: CASKPNSYNEQFF.